Reported below is one TCR beta chain. A junction end diverges from the germline sequence, so it may reflect a read error. This entry belongs to a study of OX40 agonist ivuxolimab in advanced cancers. Germline CDR1 SSHAT, CDR2 FNYEAQ (reference sequence). This CDR3 is 13 amino acids long. This table comes from immunoSEQ multiplex PCR, and its TCRdb copy is limited to in-frame clones, with some not included. This table holds roughly 20,000 clones, about 87% found once. The sequencing used CD4+ or CD8+ T cells sorted from blood, collected in a trial of the OX40 agonist ivuxolimab. The receptor was derived from an adult with an advanced solid tumor such as melanoma, head and neck, liver or kidney cancer. The chain couples TRBV7-7 to TRBJ2-1, with TRBD1 identical over 8 bases. The DNA of the CDR3 is TGTGCTAGCAGCCGGACAGGGATCAATGAGCAGTTCTTC. It yields the protein CASSRTGINEQFF.